This TCR beta chain was identified during a study of PD-L1 blockade in urothelial cancer. Data came from immunoSEQ multiplex PCR; TCRdb stores just in-frame clones and leaves some out. The sample records 33,000 or so clones, 82% being singletons. The time point is: pretreatment peripheral blood. Per the germline V gene, CDR1 is SGHDT and CDR2 is YYEEEE. The CDR3 covers 15 residues. V was cut by 4 bases and J by 3 bases, with 11 bases left in between. The input for sequencing was PBMCs, taken around atezolizumab (anti-PD-L1) treatment. This chain uses TRBV5-6 with TRBJ2-6; possible D gene TRBD2, 6 bases. The TCR comes from a man aged 55 to 69 with urothelial cancer. The CDR3 reads CASSARGYGANVLTF. CDR3 sequence (DNA): TGTGCCAGCAGCGCCCGGGGGTATGGGGCCAACGTCCTGACTTTC.